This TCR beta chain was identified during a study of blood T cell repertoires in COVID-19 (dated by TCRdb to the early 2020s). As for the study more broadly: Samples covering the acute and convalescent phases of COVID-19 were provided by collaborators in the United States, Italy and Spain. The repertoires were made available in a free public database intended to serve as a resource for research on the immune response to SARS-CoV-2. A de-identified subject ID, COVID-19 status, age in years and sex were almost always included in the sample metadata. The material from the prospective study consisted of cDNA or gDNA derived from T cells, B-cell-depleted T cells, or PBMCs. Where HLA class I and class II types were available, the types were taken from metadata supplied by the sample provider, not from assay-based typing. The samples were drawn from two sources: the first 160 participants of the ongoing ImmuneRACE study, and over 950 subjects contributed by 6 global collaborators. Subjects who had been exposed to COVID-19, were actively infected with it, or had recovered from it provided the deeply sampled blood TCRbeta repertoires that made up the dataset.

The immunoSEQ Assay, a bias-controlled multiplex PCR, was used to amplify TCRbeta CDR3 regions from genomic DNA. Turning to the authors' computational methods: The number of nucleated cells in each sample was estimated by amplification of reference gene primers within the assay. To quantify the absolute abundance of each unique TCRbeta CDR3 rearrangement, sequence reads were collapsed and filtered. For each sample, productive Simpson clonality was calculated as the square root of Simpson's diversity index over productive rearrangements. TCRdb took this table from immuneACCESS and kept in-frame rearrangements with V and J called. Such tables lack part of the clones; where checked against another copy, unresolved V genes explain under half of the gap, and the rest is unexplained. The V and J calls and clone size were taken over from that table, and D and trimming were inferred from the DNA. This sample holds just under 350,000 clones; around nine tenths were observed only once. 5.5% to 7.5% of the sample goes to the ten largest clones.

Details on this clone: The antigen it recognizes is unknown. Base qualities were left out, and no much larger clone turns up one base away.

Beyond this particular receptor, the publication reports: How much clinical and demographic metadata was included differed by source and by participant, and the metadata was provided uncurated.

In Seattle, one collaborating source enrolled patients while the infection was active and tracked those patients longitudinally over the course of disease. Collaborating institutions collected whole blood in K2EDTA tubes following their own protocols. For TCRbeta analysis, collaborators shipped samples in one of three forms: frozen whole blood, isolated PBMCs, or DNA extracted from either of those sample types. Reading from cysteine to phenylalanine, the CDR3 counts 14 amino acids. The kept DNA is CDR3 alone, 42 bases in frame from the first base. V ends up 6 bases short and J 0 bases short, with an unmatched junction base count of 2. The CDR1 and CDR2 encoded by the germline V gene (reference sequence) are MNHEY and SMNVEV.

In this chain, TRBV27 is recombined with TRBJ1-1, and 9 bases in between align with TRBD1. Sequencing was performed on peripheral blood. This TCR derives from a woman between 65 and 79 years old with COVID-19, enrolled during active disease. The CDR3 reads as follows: CASRYRGLNTEAFF. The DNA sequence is TGTGCCAGCAGGTACAGGGGGCTGAACACTGAAGCTTTCTTT.